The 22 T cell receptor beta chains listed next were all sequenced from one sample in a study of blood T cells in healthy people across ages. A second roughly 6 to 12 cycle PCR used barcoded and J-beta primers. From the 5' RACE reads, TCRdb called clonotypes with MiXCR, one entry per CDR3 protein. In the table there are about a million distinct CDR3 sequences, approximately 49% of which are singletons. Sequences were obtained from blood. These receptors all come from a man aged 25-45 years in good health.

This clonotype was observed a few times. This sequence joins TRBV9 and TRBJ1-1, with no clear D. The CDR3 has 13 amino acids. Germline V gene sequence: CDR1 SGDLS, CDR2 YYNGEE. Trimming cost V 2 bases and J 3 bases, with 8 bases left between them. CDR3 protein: CASSVIADTEAFF. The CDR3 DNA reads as TGTGCCAGCAGCGTGATCGCCGACACTGAAGCTTTCTTT.

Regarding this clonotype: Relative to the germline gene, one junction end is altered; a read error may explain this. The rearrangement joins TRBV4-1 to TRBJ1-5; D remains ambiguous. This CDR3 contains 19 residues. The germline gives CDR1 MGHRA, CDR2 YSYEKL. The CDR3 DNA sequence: TGCGCCAGCAGTCAAGCGACGGACGGATCCTTTTTCACAAATCAACCCCAGCATTTT. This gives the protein CASSQATDGSFFTNQPQHF.

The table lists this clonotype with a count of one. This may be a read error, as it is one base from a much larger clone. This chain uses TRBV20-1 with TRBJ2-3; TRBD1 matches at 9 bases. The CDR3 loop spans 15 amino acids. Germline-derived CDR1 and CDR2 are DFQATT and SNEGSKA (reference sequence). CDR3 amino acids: CSARDSGTGTGTQYF. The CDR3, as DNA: TGCAGTGCTAGAGATTCTGGGACAGGGACAGGTACGCAGTATTTT.

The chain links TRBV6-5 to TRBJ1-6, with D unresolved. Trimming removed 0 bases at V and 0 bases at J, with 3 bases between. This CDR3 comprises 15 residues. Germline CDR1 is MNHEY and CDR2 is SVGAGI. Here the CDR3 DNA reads TGTGCCAGCAGTTACTCGAGCTCCTATAATTCACCCCTCCACTTT. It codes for CASSYSSSYNSPLHF.

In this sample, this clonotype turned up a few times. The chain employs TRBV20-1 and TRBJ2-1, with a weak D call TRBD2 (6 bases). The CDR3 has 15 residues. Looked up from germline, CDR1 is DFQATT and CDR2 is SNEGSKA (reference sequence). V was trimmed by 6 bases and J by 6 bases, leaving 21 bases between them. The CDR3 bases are TGCAGTGCGCGATCCCGGGACTGGCGACCCAATGAGCAGTTCTTC. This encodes CSARSRDWRPNEQFF.

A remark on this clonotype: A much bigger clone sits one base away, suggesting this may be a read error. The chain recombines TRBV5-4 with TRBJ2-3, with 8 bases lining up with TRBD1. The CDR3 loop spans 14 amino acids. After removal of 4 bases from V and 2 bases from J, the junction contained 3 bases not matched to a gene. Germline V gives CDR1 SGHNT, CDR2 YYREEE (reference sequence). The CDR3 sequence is CASSEDRVTDTQYF. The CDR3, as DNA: TGTGCCAGCAGCGAGGACAGGGTCACAGATACGCAGTATTTT.

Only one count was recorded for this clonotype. The CDR3 loop is CASSLVTGVNYEQYF. The CDR3 nucleotides read TGTGCCAGCAGCTTAGTAACAGGGGTTAATTACGAGCAGTACTTC. This chain joins TRBV7-2 and TRBJ2-5; 7 nucleotides agree with TRBD1. The tail of the sequence fits TRBJ2-7 better, so the J call may be wrong. The V gene's germline CDR1 is SGHTA and CDR2 FQGNSA. The CDR3 runs 15 residues.

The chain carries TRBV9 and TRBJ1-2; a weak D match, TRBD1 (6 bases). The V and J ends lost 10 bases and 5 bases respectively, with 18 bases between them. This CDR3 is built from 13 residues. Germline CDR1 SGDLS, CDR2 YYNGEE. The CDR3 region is CAPGAGGQYGYTF. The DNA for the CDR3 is TGTGCCCCAGGAGCCGGGGGGCAATATGGCTACACCTTC.

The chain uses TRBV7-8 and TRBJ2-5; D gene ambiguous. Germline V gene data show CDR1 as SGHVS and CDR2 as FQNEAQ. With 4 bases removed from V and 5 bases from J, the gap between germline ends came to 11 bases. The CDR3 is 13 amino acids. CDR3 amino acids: CASSSGVVETQYF. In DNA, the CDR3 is TGTGCCAGCAGCTCCGGAGTAGTGGAGACCCAGTACTTC.

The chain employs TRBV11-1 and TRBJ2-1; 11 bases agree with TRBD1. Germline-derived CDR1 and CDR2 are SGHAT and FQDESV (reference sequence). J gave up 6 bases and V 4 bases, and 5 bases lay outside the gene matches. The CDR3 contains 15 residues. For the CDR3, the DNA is TGTGCCAGCAGCTCCGGACAGGGGGCAAGCAATGAGCAGTTCTTC. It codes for CASSSGQGASNEQFF.

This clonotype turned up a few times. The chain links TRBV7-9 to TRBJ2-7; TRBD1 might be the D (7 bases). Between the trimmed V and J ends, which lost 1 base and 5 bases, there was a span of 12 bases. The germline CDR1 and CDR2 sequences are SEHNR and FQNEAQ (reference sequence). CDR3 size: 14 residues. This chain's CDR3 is CASSLDPRGDEQYF. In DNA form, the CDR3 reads TGTGCCAGCAGCTTAGATCCCAGGGGGGACGAGCAGTACTTC.

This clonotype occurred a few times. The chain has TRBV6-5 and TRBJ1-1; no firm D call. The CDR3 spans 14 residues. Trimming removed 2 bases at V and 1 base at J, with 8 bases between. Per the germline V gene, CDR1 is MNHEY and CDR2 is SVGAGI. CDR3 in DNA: TGTGCCAGCAGTTACGGACGGACGAACACTGAAGCTTTCTTT. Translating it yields CASSYGRTNTEAFF.

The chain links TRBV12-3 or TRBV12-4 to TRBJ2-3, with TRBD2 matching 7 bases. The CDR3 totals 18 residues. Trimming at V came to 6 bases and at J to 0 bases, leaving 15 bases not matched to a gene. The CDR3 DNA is TGTGCCAGCAGATCGCGACCTTCTAGCGGATCTAGCACAGATACGCAGTATTTT. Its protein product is CASRSRPSSGSSTDTQYF.

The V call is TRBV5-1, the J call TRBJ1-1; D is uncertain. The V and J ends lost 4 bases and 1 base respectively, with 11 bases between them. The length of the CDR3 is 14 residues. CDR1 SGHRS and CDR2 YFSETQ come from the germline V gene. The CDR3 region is CASSITRKNTEAFF. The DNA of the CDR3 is TGCGCCAGCAGCATTACCAGAAAGAACACTGAAGCTTTCTTT.

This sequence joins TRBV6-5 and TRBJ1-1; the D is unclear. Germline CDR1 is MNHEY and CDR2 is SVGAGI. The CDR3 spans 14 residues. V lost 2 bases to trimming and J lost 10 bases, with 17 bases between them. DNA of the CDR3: TGTGCCAGCAGTTACACCTGGACTTCCCCAGGAGCTTTCTTT. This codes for CASSYTWTSPGAFF.

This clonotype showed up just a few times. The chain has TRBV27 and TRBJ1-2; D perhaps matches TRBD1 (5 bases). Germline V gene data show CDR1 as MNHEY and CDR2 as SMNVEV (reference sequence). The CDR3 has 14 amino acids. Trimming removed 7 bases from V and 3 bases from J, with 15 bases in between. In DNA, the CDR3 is TGTGCCAGCAAGGGACTCTCCTCGGACTATGGCTACACCTTC. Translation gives CASKGLSSDYGYTF.

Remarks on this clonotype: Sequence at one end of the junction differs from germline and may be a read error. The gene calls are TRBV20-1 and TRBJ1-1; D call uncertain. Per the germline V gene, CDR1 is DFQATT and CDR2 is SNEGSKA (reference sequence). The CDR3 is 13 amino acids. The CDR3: CSARLMGYTEVFF. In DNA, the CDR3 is TGCAGTGCTAGACTGATGGGTTACACTGAAGTTTTCTTT.

The CDR3 DNA sequence: TGCACTTATAGGGGAGGGAGAGGCAATCAGCCCCAGCATTTT. As protein: CTYRGGRGNQPQHF. This sequence joins TRBV20-1 and TRBJ1-5, with TRBD1 as a possible D gene (5 bases). The germline gives CDR1 DFQATT, CDR2 SNEGSKA (reference sequence). The CDR3 contains 14 residues.

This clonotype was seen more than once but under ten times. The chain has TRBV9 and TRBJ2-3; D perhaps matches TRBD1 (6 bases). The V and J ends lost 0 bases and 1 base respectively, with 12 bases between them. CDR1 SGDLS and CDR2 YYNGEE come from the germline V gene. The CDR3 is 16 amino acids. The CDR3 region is CASSVGGSGGTDTQYF. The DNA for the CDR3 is TGTGCCAGCAGCGTAGGGGGGTCAGGGGGCACAGATACGCAGTATTTT.

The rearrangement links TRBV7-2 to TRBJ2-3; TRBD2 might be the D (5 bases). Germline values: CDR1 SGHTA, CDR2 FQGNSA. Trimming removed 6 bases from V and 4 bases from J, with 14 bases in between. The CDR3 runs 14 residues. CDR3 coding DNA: TGTGCCAGCAGTCCCCCACTAGTTCCAGATACGCAGTATTTT. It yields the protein CASSPPLVPDTQYF.

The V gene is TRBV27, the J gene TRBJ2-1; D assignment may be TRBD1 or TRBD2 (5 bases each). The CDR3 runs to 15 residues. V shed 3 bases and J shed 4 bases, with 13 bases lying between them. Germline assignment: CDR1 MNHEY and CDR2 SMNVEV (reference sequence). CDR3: CASSFEGSPYNEQFF. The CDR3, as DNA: TGTGCCAGCAGTTTCGAGGGGAGCCCTTACAATGAGCAGTTCTTC.

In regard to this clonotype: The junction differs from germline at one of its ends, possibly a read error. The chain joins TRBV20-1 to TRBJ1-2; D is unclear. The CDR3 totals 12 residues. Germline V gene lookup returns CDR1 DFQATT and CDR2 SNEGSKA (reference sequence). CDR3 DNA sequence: TGCAGTGTGAAAGGGATGAACTATGGTTACACCTTC. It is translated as CSVKGMNYGYTF.